The clone carrying this T cell receptor (beta chain) was counted once. No antigen is known for it. Per the germline V gene, CDR1 is SGHDN and CDR2 is FVKESK. This CDR3 comprises 13 residues. Trimming took off 3 bases at V and 4 bases at J, with 9 bases between the two ends. These data are taken from a study of cytomegalovirus exposure and HLA in healthy donors. Study-wide results and caveats: Clonal expansion was found to be greater in HLA-associated TCR beta chains than in equally common others in a later analysis.

The PCR was carried out with 60 Vbeta primers and 13 Jbeta primers. Clones were read by immunoSEQ multiplex PCR, and TCRdb kept only the in-frame ones, dropping some. The data contain 200,000 to 250,000 clones, roughly 80% of them seen just once; the ten biggest clones take up roughly 3.1%. Specimen: PBMCs. The clonotype comes from a man aged 25-40 years in good health and CMV-seronegative. V gene TRBV14 combines with J gene TRBJ1-2, with D perhaps TRBD1 (5 bases). The CDR3 here is CASSHGAFYGYTF. The CDR3 DNA reads as TGTGCCAGCAGCCATGGGGCCTTCTATGGCTACACCTTC.